This TCR beta chain was sequenced for a study of T cells after yellow fever vaccination. Many counts were recorded for this clonotype. In TCRdb, the 5' RACE reads were re-called with MiXCR into one record per CDR3 protein. The sample lists approximately 110,000 distinct CDR3 sequences; under 8% were seen once. The CDR3 totals 17 residues. The germline gives CDR1 MGHRA, CDR2 YSYEKL. The V gene lost 0 bases and the J gene lost 4 bases, with 13 bases spanning the gap. The V call is TRBV4-1, the J call TRBJ1-6; D call uncertain. The source was CD4+ T cells sorted from PBMCs, collected approximately 11 days after the first yellow fever vaccination. The receptor was isolated from a young man who received the YFV17D yellow fever vaccine. In DNA, the CDR3 is TGCGCCAGCAGCCAAGATCTTCACGGCGATTATAATTCACCCCTCCACTTT. Translation gives CASSQDLHGDYNSPLHF.